The next 23 T cell receptor beta chains were all read from a single sample in a study of identical twins. TCRdb reprocessed the 5' RACE reads with MiXCR, giving one entry per CDR3 protein. The data show more than 400,000 distinct CDR3 sequences, roughly 15% seen once. The data were also submitted as part of a second study, on yellow fever vaccine responses in identical twins.

What was sequenced was CD4+ T cells sorted from blood. These receptors all come from a woman aged 18-30 years in good health.

This sequence joins TRBV27 and TRBJ1-1, with a weak D call TRBD1 (6 bases). This CDR3 has 15 residues. Per the germline V gene, CDR1 is MNHEY and CDR2 is SMNVEV (reference sequence). The V end lost 7 bases, the J end lost 3 bases, and 18 bases lay between the germline ends. CDR3 DNA: TGTGCCAGCACCCTTCGGGACACCCTTGACACTGAAGCTTTCTTT. It codes for CASTLRDTLDTEAFF.

This clonotype was counted between two and nine times. The chain carries TRBV11-2 and TRBJ1-6; 9 bases align to TRBD1. This CDR3 has 15 residues. J was trimmed by 9 bases and V by 10 bases; bases with no gene match: 13. Germline CDR1 reads SGHAT; CDR2 reads FQNNGV. The CDR3 region is CATRRDREVTSPLHF. CDR3 in DNA: TGTGCCACCCGCCGGGACAGGGAGGTTACTTCACCCCTCCACTTT.

This clonotype was counted a few times. The chain has TRBV3-1 and TRBJ2-3; 11 bases map to TRBD2. The germline V gene encodes CDR1 LGHDT and CDR2 YNNKEL (reference sequence). This CDR3 spans 19 amino acids. J gave up 7 bases and V 0 bases, and 15 bases lay outside the gene matches. The CDR3 sequence is CASSQDHSSSGGNLYTQYF. CDR3 in DNA: TGTGCCAGCAGCCAAGATCATTCATCTAGCGGGGGGAATCTGTATACGCAGTATTTT.

V and J are TRBV29-1 and TRBJ2-7; 7 nucleotides match TRBD1. The CDR3 consists of 15 residues. V trimming: 6 bases; J trimming: 6 bases; junction bases outside the gene matches: 17. Germline CDR1 SQVTM, CDR2 ANQGSEA. The CDR3 spells CSVADRVQAGSEQYF. CDR3 in DNA: TGCAGCGTGGCTGACAGGGTCCAGGCTGGCAGCGAGCAGTACTTC.

The sample holds a few counts of this clonotype. CDR3 sequence reads: CASSLAGAIDEQYF. The CDR3 region has the DNA TGTGCCAGCAGCTTAGCAGGGGCGATCGACGAGCAGTACTTC. The chain links TRBV11-3 to TRBJ2-7; tentatively, D is TRBD1 (6 bases). There are 14 residues in the CDR3. CDR1 is SGHNT, CDR2 YENEEA, per germline. The V end lost 1 base, the J end lost 5 bases, and 12 bases lay between the germline ends.

This clonotype was observed a few times. This chain connects TRBV12-3 or TRBV12-4 to TRBJ2-3; 7 nucleotides line up with TRBD2. J lost 6 bases, V lost 8 bases, and 14 bases had no gene match. This CDR3 region has 15 residues. The CDR3 loop is CASSPDQAGADTQYF. The CDR3 DNA sequence: TGTGCCAGCTCACCTGACCAGGCGGGAGCCGATACGCAGTATTTT.

This clonotype was counted many times. The chain is built from TRBV2 and TRBJ2-1; the match to TRBD2 covers 10 bases. The CDR3 covers 14 residues. V shed 7 bases, J shed 4 bases, and the junction held 4 bases outside the gene matches. Germline V gene lookup returns CDR1 SNHLY and CDR2 FYNNEI. The CDR3 DNA reads TGTGCCAGCAACGCACTAGCGGGGTACAATGAGCAGTTCTTC. It is translated as CASNALAGYNEQFF.

This clonotype came up a few times. CDR3 nucleotides: TGCAGTGCTAGAGTTCGGGGGACAGGGGTAAATGAGCAGTTCTTC. It yields the protein CSARVRGTGVNEQFF. The chain joins TRBV20-1 to TRBJ2-1, with 10 bases matching TRBD1. Germline CDR1 is DFQATT and CDR2 is SNEGSKA (reference sequence). After removal of 1 base from V and 7 bases from J, the junction contained 7 bases not matched to a gene. This CDR3 comprises 15 residues.

This clonotype occurred a few times. The chain couples TRBV10-3 to TRBJ2-5, with D possibly TRBD1 on 6 matching bases. V lost 6 bases, J lost 2 bases, and 10 bases lay in between. This CDR3 is 13 amino acids long. The germline V gene has CDR1 ENHRY and CDR2 SYGVKD. The DNA of the CDR3 is TGTGCCATCAGCAGCGGACAGCAAGAGACCCAGTACTTC. Its protein product is CAISSGQQETQYF.

This chain uses TRBV28 with TRBJ2-2; TRBD2 matches at 11 bases. This CDR3 is built from 15 residues. V trimming: 8 bases; J trimming: 3 bases; junction bases outside the gene matches: 5. Germline values: CDR1 MDHEN, CDR2 SYDVKM. The CDR3, as DNA: TGTGCCAGCGGCGGGACTAGCGGTTACACCGGGGAGCTGTTTTTT. Protein: CASGGTSGYTGELFF. Complete variable domain (other parts from reference TRBV28 and TRBJ2-2): DVKVTQSSRYLVKRTGEKVFLECVQDMDHENMFWYRQDPGLGLRLIYFSYDVKMKEKGDIPEGYSVSREKKERFSLILESASTNQTSMYLCASGGTSGYTGELFFGEGSRLTVL.

Many counts were recorded for this clonotype. This chain uses TRBV20-1 with TRBJ1-2; D might be TRBD1 (5 bases). Trimming stripped 1 base from V and 3 bases from J, with 21 bases between. The CDR3 loop spans 17 amino acids. Germline V gene data show CDR1 as DFQATT and CDR2 as SNEGSKA (reference sequence). The CDR3 DNA sequence: TGCAGTGCTAGAGTAAGGGGCCGGGACCGACCCGACTATGGCTACACCTTC. Translated: CSARVRGRDRPDYGYTF.

This chain joins TRBV3-1 and TRBJ2-5; D may correspond to TRBD1 or TRBD2 (5 bases each). The CDR3 has 17 amino acids. Trimming removed 4 bases at V and 3 bases at J, with 21 bases between. Germline CDR1 reads LGHDT; CDR2 reads YNNKEL (reference sequence). In DNA, the CDR3 is TGTGCCAGCAGCCCGACAGACCGACTAAGCGGCGAAGAGACCCAGTACTTC. This translates into CASSPTDRLSGEETQYF.

In its sample, this clonotype was seen many times. This chain uses TRBV5-1 with TRBJ2-1; D gene ambiguous. V dropped 5 bases and J dropped 3 bases, with 9 bases sitting between them. The CDR3 totals 13 residues. Germline V CDR1 and CDR2: SGHRS, YFSETQ. DNA of the CDR3: TGCGCCAGCAGGTCAGGCAGCTACAATGAGCAGTTCTTC. As protein: CASRSGSYNEQFF.

The chain has TRBV18 and TRBJ2-6; no clear D gene. Germline lookup yields CDR1 KGHSH and CDR2 LQKENI. The CDR3 has 19 residues. The ends were cut back, 4 bases at V and 1 base at J, with 20 bases in the middle. The CDR3 DNA sequence: TGTGCCAGCTCACGATCCAGTTTCCCCACGTTATCTGGGGCCAACGTCCTGACTTTC. Amino acids: CASSRSSFPTLSGANVLTF.

This clonotype has a count of ten or more. The chain carries TRBV29-1 and TRBJ2-2; 9 bases match TRBD2. CDR1 and CDR2 from the germline V gene are SQVTM and ANQGSEA. V lost 5 bases and J lost 4; bases outside the gene matches: 11. The CDR3 extends over 16 amino acids. In DNA form, the CDR3 reads TGCAGCGTTTCCCTAGTGGGACTAGCTATCACCGGGGAGCTGTTTTTT. Translation: CSVSLVGLAITGELFF.

At least ten counts were recorded for this clonotype. The rearrangement uses TRBV18 and TRBJ2-7; D is unclear. This CDR3 has 13 residues. The germline CDR1 and CDR2 sequences are KGHSH and LQKENI. Trimming removed 4 bases at V and 6 bases at J, with 13 bases between. This CDR3 reads CASSQTSGREQYF. Written as DNA, the CDR3 is TGTGCCAGCTCACAAACCTCGGGTCGCGAGCAGTACTTC. Full variable domain (rest looked up from reference TRBV18 and TRBJ2-7): NAGVMQNPRHLVRRRGQEARLRCSPMKGHSHVYWYRQLPEEGLKFMVYLQKENIIDESGMPKERFSAEFPKEGPSILRIQQVVRGDSAAYFCASSQTSGREQYFGPGTRLTVT.

The chain recombines TRBV20-1 with TRBJ2-5, with D perhaps TRBD1 (6 bases). The CDR3 totals 15 residues. Germline CDR1 DFQATT, CDR2 SNEGSKA (reference sequence). V was clipped by 3 bases and J by 5 bases, with 19 bases between them. CDR3 loop: CSASGRAGVRETQYF. CDR3 coding DNA: TGCAGTGCTAGTGGACGGGCAGGGGTCAGGGAGACCCAGTACTTC.

This chain links TRBV3-1 with TRBJ2-5, with D possibly called TRBD1 or TRBD2 (5 bases each). Germline CDR1 reads LGHDT; CDR2 reads YNNKEL (reference sequence). The V end was cut by 10 bases, the J end by 5 bases, with 23 bases between. The CDR3 is 15 amino acids. The CDR3 loop is CATAPSRQGVETQYF. In DNA form, the CDR3 reads TGTGCCACCGCACCATCCCGCCAGGGAGTGGAGACCCAGTACTTC.

The chain has TRBV5-1 and TRBJ1-1, with D hard to call. Trimming cost V 0 bases and J 2 bases, with 11 bases left between them. The V gene's germline CDR1 is SGHRS and CDR2 YFSETQ. The CDR3 sequence is 15 residues long. This CDR3 is CASSLEGQSNTEAFF. The CDR3 region has the DNA TGCGCCAGCAGCTTGGAGGGCCAGTCAAACACTGAAGCTTTCTTT.

This sequence joins TRBV3-1 and TRBJ2-7; TRBD1 is a possible D gene (6 bases). CDR3 size: 13 residues. Germline V gives CDR1 LGHDT, CDR2 YNNKEL (reference sequence). V dropped 8 bases and J dropped 4 bases, with 15 bases sitting between them. The CDR3 sequence is CASGNWGRYEQYV. CDR3 coding DNA: TGTGCCAGCGGCAATTGGGGGCGGTACGAGCAGTACGTC.

The rearrangement joins TRBV6-1 to TRBJ2-2; 12 nucleotides align to TRBD1. With 7 bases clipped from V and 6 bases from J, the junction kept 6 bases outside the gene matches. The CDR3 has 15 residues. Germline V gene data show CDR1 as MNHNS and CDR2 as SASEGT. The CDR3 sequence: CASKQGTGGSGELFF. In DNA form, the CDR3 reads TGTGCCAGCAAGCAAGGGACAGGGGGCTCCGGGGAGCTGTTTTTT.

In this sample, this clonotype turned up a few times. The chain joins TRBV15 to TRBJ2-2; D possibly matches TRBD1 or TRBD2 (5 bases each). Trimming pared 3 bases from V and 5 bases from J, leaving 16 bases between. This CDR3 spans 16 amino acids. Germline V gene lookup returns CDR1 LNHNV and CDR2 YYDKDF (reference sequence). The CDR3 DNA follows: TGTGCCACCAGCAGGAATAAGGGGAGTGGGACCGGGGAGCTGTTTTTT. This sequence encodes CATSRNKGSGTGELFF.

The chain combines TRBV28 with TRBJ1-3; 8 bases map to TRBD1. Germline V lookup: CDR1 MDHEN, CDR2 SYDVKM. This CDR3 is built from 16 residues. V lost 7 bases to trimming and J lost 4 bases; unmatched junction nucleotides: 12. The CDR3 DNA reads as TGTGCCAGCACCTTTACAGGGGGTAAAGGCGGAAACACCATATATTTT. Its protein product is CASTFTGGKGGNTIYF.